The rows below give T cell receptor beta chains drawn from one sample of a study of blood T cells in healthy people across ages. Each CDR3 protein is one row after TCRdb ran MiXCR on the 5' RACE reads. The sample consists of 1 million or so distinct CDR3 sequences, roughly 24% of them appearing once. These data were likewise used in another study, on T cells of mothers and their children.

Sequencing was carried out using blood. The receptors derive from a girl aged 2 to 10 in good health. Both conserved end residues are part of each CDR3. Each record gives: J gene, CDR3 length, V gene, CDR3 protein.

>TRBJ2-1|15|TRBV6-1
CASRTWDSLYNEQSF
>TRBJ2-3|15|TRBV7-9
CASTPMTDSTDTQYF
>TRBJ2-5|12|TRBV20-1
CSASYNQETQYF
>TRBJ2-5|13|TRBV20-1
CSPEKQGRETQYF
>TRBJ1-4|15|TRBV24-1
CATSDSGTGLGKLFF
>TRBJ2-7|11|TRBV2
CASRVDSEQYF
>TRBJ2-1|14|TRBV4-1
CASSPGLGGDEQFF
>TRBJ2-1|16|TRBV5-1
CASSLAGQGPPNEQFF
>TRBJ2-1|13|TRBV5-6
CASRDVLATEQFF
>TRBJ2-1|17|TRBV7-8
CASSLMALAGAYNEQFF
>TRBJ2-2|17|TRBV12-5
CASGLSETGKNTGELFF
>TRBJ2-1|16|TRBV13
CASSFYPSGDHNEQFF
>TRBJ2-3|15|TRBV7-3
CASSLSGLSTDTQYF
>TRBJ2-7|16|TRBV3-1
CASSSLLAGASDEQYF
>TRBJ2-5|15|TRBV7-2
CASSQEGTLQETQYF
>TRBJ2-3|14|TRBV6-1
CASSRQGMLDTQYF
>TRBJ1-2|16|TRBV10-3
CAISHPTSDVGPGYTF
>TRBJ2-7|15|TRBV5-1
CASSPPLRAGHEQYF
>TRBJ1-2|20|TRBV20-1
CSASSFGQGASLHTNYGYTF
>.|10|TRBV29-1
CSVVKDEQFF
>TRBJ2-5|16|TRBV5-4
CASSFFPGPDSKTQYF
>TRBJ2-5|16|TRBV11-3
CASSSRTGYDAETQYF
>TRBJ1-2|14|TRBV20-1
CSAREEVSLYGYTF
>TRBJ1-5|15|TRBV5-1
CASSWGTAANQPQHF
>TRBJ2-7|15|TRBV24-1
CATSGGTGGSYEQYF
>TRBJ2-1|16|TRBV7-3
CASSLLAGDSYNEQFF
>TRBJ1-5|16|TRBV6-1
CASSPGTGSGWGPQHF
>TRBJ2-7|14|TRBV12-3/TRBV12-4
CASSAGTGPNEQYF
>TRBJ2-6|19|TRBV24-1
CATSDFPGVPSSGANVLTF